The clone carrying this T cell receptor beta chain was found once. No antigen is known for it. Measured with immunoSEQ multiplex PCR; TCRdb has only the in-frame clones, and not every one. The sample records about 1,800,000 clones, 85% to 95% being singletons. Terminally differentiated effector memory CD45RA+ cells were excluded from the naive CD8 cells, which were CD45RO-negative and positively selected for CCR7. CDR1 is SGHNT and CDR2 is YYREEE in the germline V gene (reference sequence). The CDR3 has 15 residues. Trimming at V came to 4 bases and at J to 1 base, leaving 3 bases not matched to a gene. The data were taken from a study of shared clonotypes between healthy human individuals. Study-wide points: Memory subsets generally showed smaller estimated richness than naive subsets did. Against clonotypes common to all four donors, non-shared ones had lower generation probabilities.

This receptor was taken from a young man in good health. V usage is TRBV5-4 and J usage is TRBJ2-2; 8 bases fit TRBD2. The sequenced material came from naive CD8+ T cells sorted from blood. DNA for the CDR3: TGTGCCAGCAGCAGCGGGGGATGGAACACCGGGGAGCTGTTTTTT. Translation: CASSSGGWNTGELFF.